This entry concerns a single T cell receptor beta chain. V dropped 0 bases and J dropped 4 bases, with 8 bases sitting between them. The CDR3 extends over 14 amino acids. Followed over time, Seattle patients had been enrolled while infection was active. These data originate in a study of blood T cell repertoires in COVID-19. Overall study context: The United States, Italy and Spain supplied acute and convalescent COVID-19 samples. Sources were T cells, B-cell-depleted T cells, or PBMCs; the material itself was cDNA or gDNA.

Original processing methods: From reference gene primer amplification, estimates of nucleated cell counts were derived. Sequencing was performed with immunoSEQ multiplex PCR; in TCRdb, only in-frame clones are kept and a portion is missing. V, J and clone size are those of that table, while D and trimming were read from the DNA. The data show about 69,000 clones, about 84% seen once. The specimen sequenced was peripheral blood. The chain recombines TRBV5-3 with TRBJ1-5; D not certain. TRBV5-3 counts as an open reading frame of uncertain function. This TCR was sampled from a man aged 45 to 65 with COVID-19, enrolled during active disease. CDR3 sequence reads: CARSLAYGNQPQHF. The CDR3 nucleotides read TGTGCCAGAAGCTTGGCGTACGGGAATCAGCCCCAGCATTTT.